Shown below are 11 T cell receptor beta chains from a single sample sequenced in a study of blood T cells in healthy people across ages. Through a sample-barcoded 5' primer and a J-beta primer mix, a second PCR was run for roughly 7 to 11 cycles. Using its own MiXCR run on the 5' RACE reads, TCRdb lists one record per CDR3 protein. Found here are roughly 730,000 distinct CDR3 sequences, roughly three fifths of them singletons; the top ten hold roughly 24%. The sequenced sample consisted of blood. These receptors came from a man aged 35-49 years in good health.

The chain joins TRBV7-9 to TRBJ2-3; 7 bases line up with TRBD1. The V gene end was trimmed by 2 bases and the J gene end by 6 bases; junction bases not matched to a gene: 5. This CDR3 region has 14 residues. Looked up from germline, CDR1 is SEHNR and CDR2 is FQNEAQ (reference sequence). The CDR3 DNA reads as TGTGCCAGCAGCTTAACCACACAGGGGGATACGCAGTATTTT. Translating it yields CASSLTTQGDTQYF.

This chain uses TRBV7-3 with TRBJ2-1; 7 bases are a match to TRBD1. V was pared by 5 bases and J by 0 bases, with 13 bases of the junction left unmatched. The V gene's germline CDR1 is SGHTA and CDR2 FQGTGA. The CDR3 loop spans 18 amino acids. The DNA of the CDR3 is TGTGCCAGCAGCAGACCGCAGGGACAGTCGAGCTCCTACAATGAGCAGTTCTTC. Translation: CASSRPQGQSSSYNEQFF. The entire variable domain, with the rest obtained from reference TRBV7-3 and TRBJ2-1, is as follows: GAGVSQTPSNKVTEKGKYVELRCDPISGHTALYWYRQSLGQGPEFLIYFQGTGAADDSGLPNDRFFAVRPEGSVSTLKIQRTERGDSAVYLCASSRPQGQSSSYNEQFFGPGTRLTVL.

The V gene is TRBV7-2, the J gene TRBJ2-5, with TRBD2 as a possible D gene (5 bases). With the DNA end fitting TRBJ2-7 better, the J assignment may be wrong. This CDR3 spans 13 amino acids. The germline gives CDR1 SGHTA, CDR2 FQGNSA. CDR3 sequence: CASTLRLRDEQYF. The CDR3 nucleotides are TGTGCCAGCACCCTAAGGTTGAGGGACGAGCAGTACTTC.

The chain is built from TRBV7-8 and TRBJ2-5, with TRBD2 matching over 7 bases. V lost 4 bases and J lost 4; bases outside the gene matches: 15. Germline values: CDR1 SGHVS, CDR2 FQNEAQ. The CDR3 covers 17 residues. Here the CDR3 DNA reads TGTGCCAGCAGCTCTCTAATTACACGAAGGGAGGGAGAGACCCAGTACTTC. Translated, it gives CASSSLITRREGETQYF.

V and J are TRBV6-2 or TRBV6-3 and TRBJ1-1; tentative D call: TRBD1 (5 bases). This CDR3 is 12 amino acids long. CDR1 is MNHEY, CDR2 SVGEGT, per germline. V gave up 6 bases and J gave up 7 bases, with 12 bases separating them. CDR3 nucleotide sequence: TGTGCCAGCAGCCGGGACGGCTTTGAAGCTTTCTTT. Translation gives CASSRDGFEAFF.

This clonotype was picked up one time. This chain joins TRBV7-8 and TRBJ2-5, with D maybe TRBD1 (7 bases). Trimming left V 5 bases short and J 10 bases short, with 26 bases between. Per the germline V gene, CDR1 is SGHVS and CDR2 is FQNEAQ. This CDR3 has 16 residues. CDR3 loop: CASSPRLVAGQGDQYF. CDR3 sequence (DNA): TGTGCCAGCAGCCCGAGACTAGTCGCGGGCCAGGGGGACCAGTACTTC.

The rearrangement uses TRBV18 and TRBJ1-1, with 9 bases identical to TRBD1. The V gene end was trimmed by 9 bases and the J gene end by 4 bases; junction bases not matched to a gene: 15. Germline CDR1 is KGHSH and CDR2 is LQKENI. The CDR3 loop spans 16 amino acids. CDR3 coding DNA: TGTGCCAGTTCGGTAGACAGGGGGGTTGAGGCCACTGAAGCTTTCTTT. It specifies CASSVDRGVEATEAFF.

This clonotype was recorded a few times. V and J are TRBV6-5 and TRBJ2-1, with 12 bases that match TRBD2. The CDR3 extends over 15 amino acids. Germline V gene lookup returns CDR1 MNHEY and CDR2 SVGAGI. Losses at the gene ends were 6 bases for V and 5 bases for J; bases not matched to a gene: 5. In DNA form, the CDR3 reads TGTGCCAGCAGACTCGGACTAGCGGGGAACAATGAGCAGTTCTTC. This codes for CASRLGLAGNNEQFF.

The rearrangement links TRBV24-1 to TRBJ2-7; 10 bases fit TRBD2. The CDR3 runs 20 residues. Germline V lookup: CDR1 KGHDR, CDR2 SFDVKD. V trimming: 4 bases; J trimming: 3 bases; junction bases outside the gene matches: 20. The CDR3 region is CATSDPPGGSGRLLFYEQYF. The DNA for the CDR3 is TGTGCCACCAGTGACCCCCCCGGGGGTAGCGGGAGGCTACTATTCTACGAGCAGTACTTC.

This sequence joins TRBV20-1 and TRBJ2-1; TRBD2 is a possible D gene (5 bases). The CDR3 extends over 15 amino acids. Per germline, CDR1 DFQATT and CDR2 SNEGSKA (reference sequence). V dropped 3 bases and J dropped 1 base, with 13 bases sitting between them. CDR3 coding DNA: TGCAGTGCTAGTCTGCGGGCAGGTTCCTACAATGAGCAGTTCTTC. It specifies CSASLRAGSYNEQFF.

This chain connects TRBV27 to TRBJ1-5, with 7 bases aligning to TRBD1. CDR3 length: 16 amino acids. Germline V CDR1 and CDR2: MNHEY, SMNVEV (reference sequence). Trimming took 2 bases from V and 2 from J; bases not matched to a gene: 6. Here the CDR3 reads CASSLSGGTGNQPQHF. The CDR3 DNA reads TGTGCCAGCAGTTTAAGCGGGGGGACAGGCAATCAGCCCCAGCATTTT.